This T cell receptor beta chain was profiled in a study of CD8+ T cells in alopecia areata. The sample's treatment: oral pan-JAK inhibitor, 5-10 mg twice daily. Worth noting for this clone: Additional DNA sequences in this sample encode the identical CDR3.

V was cut by 0 bases and J by 5 bases, with 5 bases left in between. This CDR3 has 12 residues. Germline-derived CDR1 and CDR2 are SGHDT and YYEEEE. Following RNA extraction, reverse transcription yielded cDNA that acted as the sequencing template. The data were produced by immunoSEQ multiplex PCR, yet TCRdb's version contains in-frame clones alone and is incomplete. Among approximately 110,000 clones listed, under 60% were seen once. This chain connects TRBV5-6 to TRBJ1-1; D unclear. The clonotype was recovered from a human donor with alopecia areata. Sequences were derived from CD8+ T cells sorted from blood, sampled at week 24, from a patient treated with tofacitinib. The chain's CDR3 is CASSLGDTEAFF. The CDR3 DNA sequence: TGTGCCAGCAGCTTGGGCGATACTGAAGCTTTCTTT.